The TCR beta chain described here comes from a study of T cells in Graves' hyperthyroidism and ophthalmopathy. Overall study: Peripheral blood was taken when the disease was first diagnosed, before any treatment began.

Findings and caveats of the study: The blood repertoire included most of the expanded thyroid clonotypes above 0.001.

The table lists this clonotype with many counts. The antigen remains unidentified. Germline CDR1 MNHEY, CDR2 SMNVEV (reference sequence). J lost 3 bases, V lost 6 bases, and 8 bases had no gene match. This CDR3 spans 15 amino acids. Template material for amplifying TCR beta CDR3 regions consisted of RNA transcripts. During a first-round RT-PCR of the TCR CDR3, the HTBI primer set was used. TCRdb recomputed calls from the multiplex PCR reads with MiXCR, one row per CDR3 protein. The table has a few hundred thousand distinct CDR3 sequences, approximately 15% seen once. The chain carries TRBV27 and TRBJ1-2; 9 nucleotides agree with TRBD1. Sequenced: blood. The TCR comes from a woman between 25 and 40 years old with Graves' hyperthyroidism that later progressed to Graves' ophthalmopathy. The DNA for the CDR3 is TGTGCCAGCAGGGGGGACAGGGAAATCGACTATGGCTACACCTTC. Protein sequence: CASRGDREIDYGYTF.